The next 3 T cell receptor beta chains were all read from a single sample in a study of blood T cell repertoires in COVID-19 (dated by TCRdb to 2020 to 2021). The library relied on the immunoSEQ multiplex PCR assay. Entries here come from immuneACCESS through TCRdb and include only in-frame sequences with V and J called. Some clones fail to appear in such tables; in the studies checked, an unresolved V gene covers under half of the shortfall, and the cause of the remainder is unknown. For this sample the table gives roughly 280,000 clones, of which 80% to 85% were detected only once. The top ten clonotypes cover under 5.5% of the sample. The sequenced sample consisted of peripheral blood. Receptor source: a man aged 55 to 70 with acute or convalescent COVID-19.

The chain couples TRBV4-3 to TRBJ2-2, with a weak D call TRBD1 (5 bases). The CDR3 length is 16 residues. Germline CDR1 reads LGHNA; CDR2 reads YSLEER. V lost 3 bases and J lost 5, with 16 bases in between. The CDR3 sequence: CASSQTMTVSTGELFF. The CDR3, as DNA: TGCGCCAGCAGCCAGACCATGACAGTTAGTACCGGGGAGCTGTTTTTT.

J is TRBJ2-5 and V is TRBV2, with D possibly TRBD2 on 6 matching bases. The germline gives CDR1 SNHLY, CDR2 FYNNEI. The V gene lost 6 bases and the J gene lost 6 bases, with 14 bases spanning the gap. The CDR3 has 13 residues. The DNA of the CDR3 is TGTGCCAGCAGGGGGGGACCGGCTCAGACCCAGTACTTC. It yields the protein CASRGGPAQTQYF.

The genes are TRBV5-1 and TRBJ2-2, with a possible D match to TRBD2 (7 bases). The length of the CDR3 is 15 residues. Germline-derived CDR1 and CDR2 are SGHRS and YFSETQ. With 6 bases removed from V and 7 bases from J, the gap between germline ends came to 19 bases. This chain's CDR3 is CASTQNSGGFGELFF. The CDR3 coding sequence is TGCGCCAGCACCCAAAATTCGGGGGGCTTCGGGGAGCTGTTTTTT. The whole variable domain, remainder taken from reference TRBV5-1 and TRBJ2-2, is KAGVTQTPRYLIKTRGQQVTLSCSPISGHRSVSWYQQTPGQGLQFLFEYFSETQRNKGNFPGRFSGRQFSNSRSEMNVSTLELGDSALYLCASTQNSGGFGELFFGEGSRLTVL.